This TCR beta chain was identified during a study of siplizumab effects on memory and regulatory T cells. On the study more broadly: Mixed lymphocyte reactions came in pairs, receiving siplizumab at around 1 ug/mL or receiving no drug. General study points: Under siplizumab, alloreactive sequences traced to unstimulated CD4+ memory cells were significantly reduced. No functional test confirmed suppression by proliferating siplizumab-culture Tregs.

Sequenced by immunoSEQ multiplex PCR; TCRdb stores in-frame clones only, minus some. The table includes about 10,000 clones, around 40% detected once. As regards this clone: No antigen is known for it.

Cells from the mixed lymphocyte reaction underwent coculture for over 5 days at 37 degrees C. This CDR3 comprises 17 residues. Germline values: CDR1 SGHNT, CDR2 YENEEA. V dropped 1 base and J dropped 4; count of bases not matched to a gene: 8. Source material: CFSE-low (dividing) CD4+ T cells sorted from an allogeneic mixed lymphocyte reaction. The chain has TRBV11-3 and TRBJ2-3; 10 positions agree with TRBD2. The receptor was isolated from a human donor in good health; the cells came from an allogeneic mixed lymphocyte reaction. The CDR3 protein is CASSLGGLAGVPDTQYF. CDR3 nucleotide sequence: TGTGCCAGCAGCTTAGGGGGGCTAGCGGGAGTCCCAGATACGCAGTATTTT. The variable domain in full, with the rest retrieved from reference TRBV11-3 and TRBJ2-3, is EAGVVQSPRYKIIEKKQPVAFWCNPISGHNTLYWYLQNLGQGPELLIRYENEEAVDDSQLPKDRFSAERLKGVDSTLKIQPAELGDSAVYLCASSLGGLAGVPDTQYFGPGTRLTVL.